Sequencing of this T cell receptor beta chain was carried out in a study of CD8 T cells in Susac syndrome. Looking at the study overall: Each patient with Susac syndrome, at the time of blood draw, was therapy-naive, on corticosteroids, or on intravenous immunoglobulin alone.

The study, taken as a whole, reports: By the study's own acknowledgment, its TCR sequencing and HLA analysis included relatively few individuals.

Reverse transcription of about 0.45 to 1 ug RNA was performed with random hexamers. Amplification of TCR beta CDR3 across 54 Vbeta and 13 Jbeta was performed with immunoSEQ multiplex PCR. Using its own MiXCR run on the immunoSEQ multiplex PCR reads, TCRdb lists one record per CDR3 protein. The table shows roughly 200,000 distinct CDR3 sequences, with over 90% occurring only once. Germline CDR1 is SQVTM and CDR2 is ANQGSEA. With V trimmed by 7 bases and J by 8 bases, 6 bases remained unmatched. The CDR3 consists of 12 residues. For this clonotype: Its antigen remains unidentified.

This clonotype originated in a human donor with Susac syndrome. The sequencing sample was made of CD4+ T cells from PBMCs. The rearrangement links TRBV29-1 to TRBJ2-4; 9 positions agree with TRBD1. CDR3 bases: TGCAGCGGTCGGACAGGGGAGGACATTCAGTACTTC. This translates into CSGRTGEDIQYF. The entire variable domain, with the rest obtained from reference TRBV29-1 and TRBJ2-4, is as follows: SAVISQKPSRDICQRGTSLTIQCQVDSQVTMMFWYRQQPGQSLTLIATANQGSEATYESGFVIDKFPISRPNLTFSTLTVSNMSPEDSSIYLCSGRTGEDIQYFGAGTRLSVL.